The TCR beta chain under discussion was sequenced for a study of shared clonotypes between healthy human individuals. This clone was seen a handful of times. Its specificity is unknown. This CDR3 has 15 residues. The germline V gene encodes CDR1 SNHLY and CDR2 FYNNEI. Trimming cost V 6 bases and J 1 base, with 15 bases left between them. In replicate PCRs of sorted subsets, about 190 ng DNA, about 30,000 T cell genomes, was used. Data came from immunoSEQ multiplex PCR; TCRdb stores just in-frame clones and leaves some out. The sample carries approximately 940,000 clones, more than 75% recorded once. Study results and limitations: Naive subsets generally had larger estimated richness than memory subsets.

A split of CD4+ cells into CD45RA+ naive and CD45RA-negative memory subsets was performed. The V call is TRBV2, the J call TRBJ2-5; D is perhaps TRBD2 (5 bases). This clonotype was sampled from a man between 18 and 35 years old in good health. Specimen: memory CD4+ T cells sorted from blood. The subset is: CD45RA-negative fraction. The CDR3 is CASSGLDPLQETQYF. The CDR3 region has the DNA TGTGCCAGCAGCGGACTTGACCCCCTCCAAGAGACCCAGTACTTC.